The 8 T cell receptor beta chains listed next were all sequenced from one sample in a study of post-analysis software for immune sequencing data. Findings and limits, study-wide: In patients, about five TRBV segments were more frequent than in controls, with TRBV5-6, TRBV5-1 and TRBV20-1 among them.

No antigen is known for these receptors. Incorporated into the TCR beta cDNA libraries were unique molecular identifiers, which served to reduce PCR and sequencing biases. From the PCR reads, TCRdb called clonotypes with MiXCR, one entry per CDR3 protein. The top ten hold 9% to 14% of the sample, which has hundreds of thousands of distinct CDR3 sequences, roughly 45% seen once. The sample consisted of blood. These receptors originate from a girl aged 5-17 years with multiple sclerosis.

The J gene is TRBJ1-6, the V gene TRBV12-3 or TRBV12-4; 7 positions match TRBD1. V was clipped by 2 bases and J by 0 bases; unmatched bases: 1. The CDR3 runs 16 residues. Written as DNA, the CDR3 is TGTGCCAGCAGTTTAAAGGGGGCCTCCTATAATTCACCCCTCCACTTT. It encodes CASSLKGASYNSPLHF.

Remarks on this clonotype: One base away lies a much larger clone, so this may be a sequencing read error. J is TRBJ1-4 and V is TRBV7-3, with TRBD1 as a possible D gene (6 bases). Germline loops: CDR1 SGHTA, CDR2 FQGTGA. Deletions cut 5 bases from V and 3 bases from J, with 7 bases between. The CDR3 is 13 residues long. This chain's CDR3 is CASSAGANEKLFF. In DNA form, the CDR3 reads TGTGCCAGCAGCGCAGGGGCTAATGAAAAACTGTTTTTT.

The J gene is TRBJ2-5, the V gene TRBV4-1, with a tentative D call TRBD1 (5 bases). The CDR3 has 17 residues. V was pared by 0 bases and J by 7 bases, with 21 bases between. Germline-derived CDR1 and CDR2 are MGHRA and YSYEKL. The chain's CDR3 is CASSQEPQGRVGMTQYF. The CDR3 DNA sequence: TGCGCCAGCAGCCAAGAGCCTCAGGGAAGGGTGGGGATGACCCAGTACTTC.

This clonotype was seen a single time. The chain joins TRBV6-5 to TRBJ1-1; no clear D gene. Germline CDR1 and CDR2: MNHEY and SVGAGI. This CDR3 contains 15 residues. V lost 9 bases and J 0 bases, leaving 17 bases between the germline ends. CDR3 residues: CASGSGILMNTEAFF. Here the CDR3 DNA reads TGTGCCAGTGGCTCAGGTATTTTGATGAACACTGAAGCTTTCTTT.

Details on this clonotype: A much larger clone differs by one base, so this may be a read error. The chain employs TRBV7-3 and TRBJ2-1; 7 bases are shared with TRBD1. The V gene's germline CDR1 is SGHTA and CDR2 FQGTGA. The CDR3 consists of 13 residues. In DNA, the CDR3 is TGTGCCGGCAGCCCGGGACAGTACAATGAGCAGTTCTTC. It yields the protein CAGSPGQYNEQFF.

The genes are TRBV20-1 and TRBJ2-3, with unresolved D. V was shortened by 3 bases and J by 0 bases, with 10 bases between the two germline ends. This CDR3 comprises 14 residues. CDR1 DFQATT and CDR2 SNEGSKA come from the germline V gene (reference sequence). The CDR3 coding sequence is TGCAGTGCTAGTGATCCCCGCAGCACAGATACGCAGTATTTT. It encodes CSASDPRSTDTQYF.

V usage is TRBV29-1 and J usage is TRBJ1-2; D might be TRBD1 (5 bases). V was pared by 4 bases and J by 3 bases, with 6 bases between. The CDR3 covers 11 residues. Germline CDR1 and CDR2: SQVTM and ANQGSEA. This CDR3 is CSVGDHYGYTF. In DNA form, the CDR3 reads TGCAGCGTTGGGGACCACTATGGCTACACCTTC.

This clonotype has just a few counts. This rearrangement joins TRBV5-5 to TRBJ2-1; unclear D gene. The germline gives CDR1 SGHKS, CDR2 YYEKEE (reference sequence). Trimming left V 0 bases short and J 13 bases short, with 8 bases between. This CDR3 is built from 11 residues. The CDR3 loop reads CASSLAGFQFF. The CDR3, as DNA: TGTGCCAGCAGCTTGGCAGGATTTCAGTTCTTC. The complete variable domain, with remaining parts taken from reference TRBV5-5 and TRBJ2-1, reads DAGVTQSPTHLIKTRGQQVTLRCSPISGHKSVSWYQQVLGQGPQFIFQYYEKEERGRGNFPDRFSARQFPNYSSELNVNALLLGDSALYLCASSLAGFQFFGPGTRLTVL.